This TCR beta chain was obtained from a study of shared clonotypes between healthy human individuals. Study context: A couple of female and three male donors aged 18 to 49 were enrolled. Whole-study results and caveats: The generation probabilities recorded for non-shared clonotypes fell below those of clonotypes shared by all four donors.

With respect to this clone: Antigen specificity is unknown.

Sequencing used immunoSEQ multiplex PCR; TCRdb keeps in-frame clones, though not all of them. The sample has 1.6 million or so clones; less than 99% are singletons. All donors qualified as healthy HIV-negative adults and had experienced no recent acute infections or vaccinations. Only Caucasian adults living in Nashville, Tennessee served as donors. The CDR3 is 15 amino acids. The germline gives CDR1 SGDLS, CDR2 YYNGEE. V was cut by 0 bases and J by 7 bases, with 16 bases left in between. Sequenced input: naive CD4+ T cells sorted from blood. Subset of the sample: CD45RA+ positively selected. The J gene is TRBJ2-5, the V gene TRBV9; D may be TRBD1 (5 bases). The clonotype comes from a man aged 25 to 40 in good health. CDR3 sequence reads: CASSVAGRVVGTQYF. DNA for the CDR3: TGTGCCAGCAGCGTAGCTGGCAGGGTGGTTGGGACCCAGTACTTC.